These 4 T cell receptor beta chains came from one sample sequenced in a study of blood T cells in healthy people across ages. It was with a sample-barcoded 5' primer and a J-beta primer mix that a second PCR of roughly 6 to 11 cycles was run. TCRdb analysed the 5' RACE reads with MiXCR anew, one entry per CDR3 protein. The table shows approximately 800,000 distinct CDR3 sequences, with roughly 40% occurring only once. The material sequenced was blood. The origin of the receptors is a man between 18 and 29 years old in good health.

The V and J genes are TRBV12-3 or TRBV12-4 and TRBJ2-4; D perhaps matches TRBD1 (5 bases). The CDR3 runs 14 residues. V lost 7 bases and J lost 3, with 13 bases in between. The CDR3 sequence is CASNYDSYKNIQYF. The CDR3 bases are TGTGCCAGCAATTACGACAGTTACAAAAACATTCAGTACTTC.

There are many counts of this clonotype. The chain employs TRBV20-1 and TRBJ2-3; a possible D gene is TRBD2 (6 bases). V lost 8 bases, J lost 4 bases, and 25 bases lay in between. This CDR3 is 16 amino acids long. The germline V gene encodes CDR1 DFQATT and CDR2 SNEGSKA (reference sequence). The CDR3, as DNA: TGCAGTCTACAATCACCCCTAGCGAAAGGAGCAGATACGCAGTATTTT. Amino acid sequence: CSLQSPLAKGADTQYF.

The chain joins TRBV28 to TRBJ1-1; D unclear. The V gene's germline CDR1 is MDHEN and CDR2 SYDVKM. Trimming shortened V by 2 bases and J by 6 bases, and 7 bases separated the two germline ends. There are 12 residues in the CDR3. The CDR3 DNA follows: TGTGCCAGCAGTTTAGGGCTGCCTGAAGCTTTCTTT. It translates to CASSLGLPEAFF.

J is TRBJ1-1 and V is TRBV6-5, with D possibly TRBD1 on 6 matching bases. Trimming removed 10 bases from V and 7 bases from J, with 22 bases in between. The CDR3 runs to 14 residues. Germline V gene sequence: CDR1 MNHEY, CDR2 SVGAGI. The CDR3 coding sequence is TGTGCCACCACGCGGGGGGCGGATTCCCGTGAAGCTTTCTTT. Translating it yields CATTRGADSREAFF.